This TCR beta chain is from a study of response to subunit inactivated influenza vaccine. The junction had 8 bases not matched to a gene; V was cut back by 1 base and J by 1 base. The CDR3 has 18 amino acids. The V gene's germline CDR1 is SGHNT and CDR2 YENEEA. General observations from the study: The authors suggested that every seasonal influenza vaccination recruits few new T cells.

TCRdb passed the RT-PCR reads through MiXCR, listing each CDR3 protein once. Seen here are 500,000 to 650,000 distinct CDR3 sequences, 6.5% to 8% observed once, and the top ten hold under 15%. This clonotype was recorded many times. Its matching antigen is unknown. This clonotype was obtained from a man aged 45-69 years who received an inactivated influenza vaccine. The sample in question was PBMCs from blood, obtained 23 to 25 months after vaccination. The rearrangement links TRBV11-3 to TRBJ2-1, with 9 nucleotides matching TRBD2. CDR3 sequence: CASSLVGTSGSSYNEQFF. CDR3 nucleotides: TGTGCCAGCAGCTTAGTGGGTACTAGCGGGTCATCCTACAATGAGCAGTTCTTC. The whole variable domain, filled in from reference TRBV11-3 and TRBJ2-1, reads EAGVVQSPRYKIIEKKQPVAFWCNPISGHNTLYWYLQNLGQGPELLIRYENEEAVDDSQLPKDRFSAERLKGVDSTLKIQPAELGDSAVYLCASSLVGTSGSSYNEQFFGPGTRLTVL.